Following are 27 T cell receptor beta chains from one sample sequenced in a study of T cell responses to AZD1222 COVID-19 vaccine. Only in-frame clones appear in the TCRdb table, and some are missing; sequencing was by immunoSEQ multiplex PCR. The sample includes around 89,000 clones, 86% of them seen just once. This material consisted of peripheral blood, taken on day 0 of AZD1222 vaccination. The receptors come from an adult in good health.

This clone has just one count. The chain's CDR3 is CASSGGQGKQFF. In DNA form, the CDR3 reads TGTGCCAGCAGCGGAGGACAGGGAAAGCAGTTCTTC. The V and J genes are TRBV6-5 and TRBJ2-1; TRBD1 agrees at 8 bases. This CDR3 spans 12 amino acids. Per germline, CDR1 MNHEY and CDR2 SVGAGI. The ends lost 6 bases at V and 11 bases at J; junction bases unmatched: 6.

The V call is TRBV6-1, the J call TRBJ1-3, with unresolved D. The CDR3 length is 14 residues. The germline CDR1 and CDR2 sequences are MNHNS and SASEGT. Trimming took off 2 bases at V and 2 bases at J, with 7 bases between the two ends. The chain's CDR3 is CASSERAAGNTIYF. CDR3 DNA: TGTGCCAGCAGTGAACGGGCCGCTGGAAACACCATATATTTT.

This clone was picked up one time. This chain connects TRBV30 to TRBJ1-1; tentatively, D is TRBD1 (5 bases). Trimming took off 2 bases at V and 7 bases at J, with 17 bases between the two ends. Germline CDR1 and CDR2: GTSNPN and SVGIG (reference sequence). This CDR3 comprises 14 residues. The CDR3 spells CAWSQGGGTGEAFF. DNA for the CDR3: TGTGCCTGGAGTCAAGGTGGGGGTACAGGTGAAGCTTTCTTT. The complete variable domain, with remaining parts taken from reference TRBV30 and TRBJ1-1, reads SQTIHQWPATLVQPVGSPLSLECTVEGTSNPNLYWYRQAAGRGLQLLFYSVGIGQISSEVPQNLSASRPQDRQFILSSKKLLLSDSGFYLCAWSQGGGTGEAFFGQGTRLTVV.

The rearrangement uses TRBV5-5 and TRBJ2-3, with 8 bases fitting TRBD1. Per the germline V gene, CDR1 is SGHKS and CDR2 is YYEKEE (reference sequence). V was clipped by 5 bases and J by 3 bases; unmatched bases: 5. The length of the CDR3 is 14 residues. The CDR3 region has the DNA TGTGCCAGCAGGAACACAGGGGGGACAGATACGCAGTATTTT. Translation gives CASRNTGGTDTQYF.

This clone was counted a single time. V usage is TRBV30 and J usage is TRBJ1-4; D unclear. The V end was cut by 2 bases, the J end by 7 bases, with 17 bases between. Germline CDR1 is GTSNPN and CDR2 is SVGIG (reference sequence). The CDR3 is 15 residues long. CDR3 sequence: CAWSPRVLLGEKLFF. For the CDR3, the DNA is TGTGCCTGGAGTCCCCGGGTCTTATTGGGTGAAAAACTGTTTTTT. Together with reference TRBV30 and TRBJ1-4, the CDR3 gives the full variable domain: SQTIHQWPATLVQPVGSPLSLECTVEGTSNPNLYWYRQAAGRGLQLLFYSVGIGQISSEVPQNLSASRPQDRQFILSSKKLLLSDSGFYLCAWSPRVLLGEKLFFGSGTQLSVL.

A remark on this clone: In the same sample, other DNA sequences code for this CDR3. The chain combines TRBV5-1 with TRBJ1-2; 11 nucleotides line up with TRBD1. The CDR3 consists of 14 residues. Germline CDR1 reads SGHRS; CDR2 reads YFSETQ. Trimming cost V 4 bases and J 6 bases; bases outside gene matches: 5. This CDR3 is CASSTRTGGNGYTF. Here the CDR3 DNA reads TGCGCCAGCAGCACTCGGACAGGGGGCAATGGCTACACCTTC.

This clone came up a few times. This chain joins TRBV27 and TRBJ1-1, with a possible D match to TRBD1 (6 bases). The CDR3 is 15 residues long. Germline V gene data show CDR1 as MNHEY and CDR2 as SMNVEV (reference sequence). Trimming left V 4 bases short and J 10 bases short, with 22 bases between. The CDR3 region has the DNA TGTGCCAGCAGTTCCTATCAGGGGACGGGGGTTCCAGCTTTCTTT. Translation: CASSSYQGTGVPAFF.

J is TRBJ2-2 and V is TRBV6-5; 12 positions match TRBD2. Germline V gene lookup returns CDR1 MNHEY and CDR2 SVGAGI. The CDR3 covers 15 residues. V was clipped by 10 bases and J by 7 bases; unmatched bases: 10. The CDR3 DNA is TGTGCCACCCTCCGACTAGCGGGAGTTGTCGGGGAGCTGTTTTTT. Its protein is CATLRLAGVVGELFF.

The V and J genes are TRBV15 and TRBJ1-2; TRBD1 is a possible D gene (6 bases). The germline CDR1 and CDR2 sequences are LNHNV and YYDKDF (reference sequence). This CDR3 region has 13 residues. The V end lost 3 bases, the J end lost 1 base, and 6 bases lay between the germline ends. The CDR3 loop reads CATSRDSNYGYTF. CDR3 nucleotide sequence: TGTGCCACCAGCAGGGACAGTAACTATGGCTACACCTTC.

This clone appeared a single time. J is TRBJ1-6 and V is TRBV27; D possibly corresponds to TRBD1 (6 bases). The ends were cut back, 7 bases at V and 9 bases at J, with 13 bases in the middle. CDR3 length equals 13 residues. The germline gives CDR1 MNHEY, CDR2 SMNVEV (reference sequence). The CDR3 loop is CASTEQGTSPLHF. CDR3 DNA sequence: TGTGCCAGCACAGAGCAGGGGACTTCACCCCTCCACTTT.

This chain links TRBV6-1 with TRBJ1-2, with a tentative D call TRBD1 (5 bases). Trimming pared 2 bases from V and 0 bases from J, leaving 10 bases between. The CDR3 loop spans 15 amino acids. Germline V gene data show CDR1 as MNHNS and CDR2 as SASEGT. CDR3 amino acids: CASSEQGITNYGYTF. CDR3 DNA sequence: TGTGCCAGCAGTGAACAGGGAATAACTAACTATGGCTACACCTTC.

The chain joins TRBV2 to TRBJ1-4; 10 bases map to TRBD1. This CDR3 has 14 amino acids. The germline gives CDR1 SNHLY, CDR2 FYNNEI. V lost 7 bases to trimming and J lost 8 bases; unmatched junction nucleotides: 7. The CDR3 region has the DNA TGTGCCAGCAACGCCGGGACAGGGGCAGAAAAACTGTTTTTT. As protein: CASNAGTGAEKLFF.

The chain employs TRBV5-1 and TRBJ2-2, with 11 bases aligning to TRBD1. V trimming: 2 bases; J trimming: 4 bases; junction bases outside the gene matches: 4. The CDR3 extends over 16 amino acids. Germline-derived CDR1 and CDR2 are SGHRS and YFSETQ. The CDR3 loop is CASSFRDRGTTGELFF. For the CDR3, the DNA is TGCGCCAGCAGCTTCCGGGACAGGGGGACCACCGGGGAGCTGTTTTTT.

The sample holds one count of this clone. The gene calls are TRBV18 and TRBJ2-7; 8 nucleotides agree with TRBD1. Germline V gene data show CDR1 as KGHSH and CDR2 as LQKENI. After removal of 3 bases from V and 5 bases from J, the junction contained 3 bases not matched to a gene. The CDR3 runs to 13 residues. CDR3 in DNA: TGTGCCAGCTCACCGTACAGGGGGAACGAGCAGTACTTC. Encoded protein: CASSPYRGNEQYF.

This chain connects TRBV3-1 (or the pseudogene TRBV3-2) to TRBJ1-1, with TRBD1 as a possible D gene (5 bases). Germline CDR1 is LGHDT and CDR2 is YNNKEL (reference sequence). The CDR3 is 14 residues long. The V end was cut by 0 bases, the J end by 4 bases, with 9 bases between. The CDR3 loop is CASSQESRGTEAFF. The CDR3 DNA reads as TGTGCCAGCAGCCAAGAATCGAGGGGCACTGAAGCTTTCTTT.

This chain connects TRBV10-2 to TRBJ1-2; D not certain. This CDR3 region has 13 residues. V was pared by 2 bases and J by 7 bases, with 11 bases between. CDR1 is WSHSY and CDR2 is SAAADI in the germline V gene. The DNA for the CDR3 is TGCGCCAGCAGTGAGCGGGAGCTAGTTGGCTACACCTTC. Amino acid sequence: CASSERELVGYTF.

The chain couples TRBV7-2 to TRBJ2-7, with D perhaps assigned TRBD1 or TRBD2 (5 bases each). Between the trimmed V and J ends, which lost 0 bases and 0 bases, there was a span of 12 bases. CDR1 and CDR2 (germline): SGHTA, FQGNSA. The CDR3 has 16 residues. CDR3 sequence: CASSLAGVLSSYEQYF. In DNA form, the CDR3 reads TGTGCCAGCAGCTTAGCGGGGGTGTTATCCTCCTACGAGCAGTACTTC.

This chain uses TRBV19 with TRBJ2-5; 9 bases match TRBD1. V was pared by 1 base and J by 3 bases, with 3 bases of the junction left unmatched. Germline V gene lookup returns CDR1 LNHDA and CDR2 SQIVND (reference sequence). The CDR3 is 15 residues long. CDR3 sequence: CASSIGRDREETQYF. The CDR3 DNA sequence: TGTGCCAGTAGTATAGGCCGGGACAGGGAAGAGACCCAGTACTTC.

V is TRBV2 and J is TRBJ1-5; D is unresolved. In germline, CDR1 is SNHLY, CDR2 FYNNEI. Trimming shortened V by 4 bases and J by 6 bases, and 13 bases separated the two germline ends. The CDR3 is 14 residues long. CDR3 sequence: CASSASSSIQPQHF. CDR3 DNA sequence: TGTGCCAGCAGTGCAAGCAGTTCAATTCAGCCCCAGCATTTT.

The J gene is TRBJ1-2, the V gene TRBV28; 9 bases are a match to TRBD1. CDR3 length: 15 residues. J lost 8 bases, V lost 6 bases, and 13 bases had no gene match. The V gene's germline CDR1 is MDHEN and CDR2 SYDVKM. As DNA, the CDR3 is TGTGCCAGCAGGCCTGAGGGACAGGGAACAAGCGGCTACACCTTC. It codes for CASRPEGQGTSGYTF.

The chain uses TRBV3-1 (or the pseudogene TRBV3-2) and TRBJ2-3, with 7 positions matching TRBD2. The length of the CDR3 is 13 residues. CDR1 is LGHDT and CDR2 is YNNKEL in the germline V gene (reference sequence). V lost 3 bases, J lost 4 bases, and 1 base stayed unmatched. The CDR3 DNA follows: TGTGCCAGCAGCCACCGGGGGGCAGATACGCAGTATTTT. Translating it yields CASSHRGADTQYF.

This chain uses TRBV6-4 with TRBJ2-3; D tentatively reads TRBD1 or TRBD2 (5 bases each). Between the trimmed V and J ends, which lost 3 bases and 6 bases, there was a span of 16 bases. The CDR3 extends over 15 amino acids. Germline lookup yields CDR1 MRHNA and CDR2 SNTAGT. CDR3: CASSESGIEGDTQYF. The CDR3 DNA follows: TGTGCCAGCAGTGAATCCGGGATCGAGGGGGATACGCAGTATTTT.

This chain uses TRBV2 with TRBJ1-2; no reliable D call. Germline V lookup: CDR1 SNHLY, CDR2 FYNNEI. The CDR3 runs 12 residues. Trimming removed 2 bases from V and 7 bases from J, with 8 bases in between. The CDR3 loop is CASSELWAGYTF. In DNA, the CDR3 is TGTGCCAGCAGTGAATTGTGGGCTGGCTACACCTTC.

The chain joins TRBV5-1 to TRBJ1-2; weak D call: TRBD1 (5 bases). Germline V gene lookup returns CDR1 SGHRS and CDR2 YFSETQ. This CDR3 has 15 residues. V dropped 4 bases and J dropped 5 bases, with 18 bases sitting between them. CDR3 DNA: TGCGCCAGCAGCCCCGACAGTTCCCTACTTTATGGCTACACCTTC. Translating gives CASSPDSSLLYGYTF.

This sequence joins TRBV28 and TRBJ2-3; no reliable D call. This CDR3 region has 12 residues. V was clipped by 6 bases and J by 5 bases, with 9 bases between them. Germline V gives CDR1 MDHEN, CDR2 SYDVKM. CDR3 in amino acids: CASSAELDTQYF. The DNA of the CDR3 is TGTGCCAGCAGCGCGGAATTAGATACGCAGTATTTT.

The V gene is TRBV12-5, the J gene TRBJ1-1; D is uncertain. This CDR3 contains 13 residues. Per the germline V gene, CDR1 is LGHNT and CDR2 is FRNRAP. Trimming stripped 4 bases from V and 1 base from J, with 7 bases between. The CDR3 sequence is CASGYEQNTEAFF. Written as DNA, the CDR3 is TGTGCTAGTGGTTACGAGCAGAACACTGAAGCTTTCTTT.

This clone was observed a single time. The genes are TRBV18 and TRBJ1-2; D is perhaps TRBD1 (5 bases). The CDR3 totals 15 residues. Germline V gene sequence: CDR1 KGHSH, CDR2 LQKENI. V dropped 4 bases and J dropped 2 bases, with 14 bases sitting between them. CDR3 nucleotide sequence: TGTGCCAGCTCACAGAATTGGCGGGGCAACTATGGCTACACCTTC. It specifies CASSQNWRGNYGYTF. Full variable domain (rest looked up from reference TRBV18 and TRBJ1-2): NAGVMQNPRHLVRRRGQEARLRCSPMKGHSHVYWYRQLPEEGLKFMVYLQKENIIDESGMPKERFSAEFPKEGPSILRIQQVVRGDSAAYFCASSQNWRGNYGYTFGSGTRLTVV.